Shown below are 23 T cell receptor beta chains from a single sample sequenced in a study of cytotoxic CD8 clonotypes in ibrutinib-treated CLL. The repertoire was sequenced with immunoSEQ multiplex PCR; TCRdb's copy has only in-frame clones and lacks some. The table has approximately 300,000 clones, roughly 80% seen once; the top ten hold 5% to 7%. The sample was PBMCs, taken before ibrutinib treatment. The receptor source for this set is a human donor with chronic lymphocytic leukemia.

The chain couples TRBV5-4 to TRBJ2-5, with TRBD1 as a possible D gene (6 bases). Germline values: CDR1 SGHNT, CDR2 YYREEE (reference sequence). V was trimmed by 0 bases and J by 1 base, leaving 7 bases between them. The CDR3 spans 14 residues. CDR3 in amino acids: CASSLEQGQETQYF. CDR3 in DNA: TGTGCCAGCAGCTTGGAACAGGGCCAAGAGACCCAGTACTTC. The full variable domain, in which reference TRBV5-4 and TRBJ2-5 provide the parts outside the CDR3, is ETGVTQSPTHLIKTRGQQVTLRCSSQSGHNTVSWYQQALGQGPQFIFQYYREEENGRGNFPPRFSGLQFPNYSSELNVNALELDDSALYLCASSLEQGQETQYFGPGTRLLVL.

J is TRBJ2-2 and V is TRBV11-3; no reliable D call. This CDR3 has 13 residues. V dropped 5 bases and J dropped 7 bases, with 11 bases sitting between them. In germline, CDR1 is SGHNT, CDR2 YENEEA. CDR3 sequence reads: CASSPQRNGELFF. CDR3 nucleotides: TGTGCCAGCAGCCCGCAGAGGAACGGGGAGCTGTTTTTT.

The chain combines TRBV6-1 with TRBJ1-3; tentatively, D is TRBD1 (5 bases). CDR1 is MNHNS, CDR2 SASEGT, per germline. This CDR3 region has 16 residues. The V and J ends lost 0 bases and 5 bases respectively, with 14 bases between them. The CDR3 loop reads CASSEARGVPRNTIYF. The CDR3 coding sequence is TGTGCCAGCAGTGAAGCGAGGGGAGTCCCGAGAAACACCATATATTTT.

The chain couples TRBV7-9 to TRBJ1-1, with 7 bases matching TRBD1. The V gene end was trimmed by 5 bases and the J gene end by 6 bases; junction bases not matched to a gene: 9. The CDR3 consists of 14 residues. Germline-derived CDR1 and CDR2 are SEHNR and FQNEAQ (reference sequence). The CDR3 region has the DNA TGTGCCAGCAGCCGAGGACAGGCCTTAGCTGAAGCTTTCTTT. It yields the protein CASSRGQALAEAFF. Based on the CDR3 plus reference TRBV7-9 and TRBJ1-1, the full variable domain is DTGVSQNPRHKITKRGQNVTFRCDPISEHNRLYWYRQTLGQGPEFLTYFQNEAQLEKSRLLSDRFSAERPKGSFSTLEIQRTEQGDSAMYLCASSRGQALAEAFFGQGTRLTVV.

V is TRBV7-2 and J is TRBJ2-1, with TRBD1 identical over 8 bases. V was clipped by 4 bases and J by 9 bases; unmatched bases: 14. Germline assignment: CDR1 SGHTA and CDR2 FQGNSA. The CDR3 consists of 16 residues. The CDR3 sequence: CASSSVPGQVRSEQFF. CDR3 nucleotide sequence: TGTGCCAGCAGCTCCGTTCCGGGACAGGTGAGGAGTGAGCAGTTCTTC.

This clone was detected only a few times. This rearrangement joins TRBV29-1 to TRBJ1-5, with D possibly being TRBD1 (6 bases). The CDR3 extends over 14 amino acids. Germline CDR1 reads SQVTM; CDR2 reads ANQGSEA. V gave up 4 bases and J gave up 6 bases, with 16 bases separating them. CDR3 nucleotide sequence: TGCAGCGTTGCTTCTTCAGGGGTTGGTCAGCCCCAGCATTTT. This translates into CSVASSGVGQPQHF.

V is TRBV25-1 and J is TRBJ2-7; 8 bases align to TRBD1. J lost 7 bases, V lost 4 bases, and 6 bases had no gene match. Germline V lookup: CDR1 MGHDK, CDR2 SYGVNS. The CDR3 spans 13 residues. The CDR3 sequence: CASSAGQAGEQYF. The CDR3 DNA reads TGTGCCAGCAGTGCGGGACAGGCTGGGGAGCAGTACTTC.

The V gene is TRBV5-1, the J gene TRBJ2-3; weak D call: TRBD2 (6 bases). V was clipped by 0 bases and J by 3 bases, with 26 bases between them. This CDR3 has 20 amino acids. CDR1 SGHRS and CDR2 YFSETQ come from the germline V gene. The CDR3 nucleotides are TGCGCCAGCAGCTTGGGACAGACGATAGCGGACGGGATGTGGACAGATACGCAGTATTTT. It is translated as CASSLGQTIADGMWTDTQYF.

The rearrangement uses TRBV28 and TRBJ1-5, with 8 bases identical to TRBD1. The CDR3 has 16 residues. Trimming removed 4 bases from V and 5 bases from J; junction bases left unmatched: 10. Per the germline V gene, CDR1 is MDHEN and CDR2 is SYDVKM. The CDR3: CASSSRDRRLHQPQHF. In DNA, the CDR3 is TGTGCCAGCAGTTCCCGGGACAGGAGATTACATCAGCCCCAGCATTTT.

The chain links TRBV2 to TRBJ2-2; 10 bases agree with TRBD2. CDR1 and CDR2 (germline): SNHLY, FYNNEI. CDR3 length: 13 amino acids. CDR3 amino acids: CAIIAGGTGELFF. As DNA, the CDR3 is TGTGCGATAATAGCGGGAGGTACCGGGGAGCTGTTTTTT.

The chain joins TRBV7-6 to TRBJ2-7; the match to TRBD2 covers 12 bases. CDR3 length: 15 residues. J lost 3 bases, V lost 5 bases, and 5 bases had no gene match. Germline lookup yields CDR1 SGHVS and CDR2 FNYEAQ. The CDR3 bases are TGTGCCAGCAGCCCCCAGACTAGCGGGGGCTACGAGCAGTACTTC. It specifies CASSPQTSGGYEQYF.

This clone was seen repeatedly, ten times or more. This rearrangement joins TRBV11-3 to TRBJ1-1; D unclear. Trimming cost V 0 bases and J 6 bases, with 14 bases left between them. Germline V gene data show CDR1 as SGHNT and CDR2 as YENEEA. This CDR3 comprises 15 residues. CDR3 region: CASSLDPGFRAEAFF. As DNA, the CDR3 is TGTGCCAGCAGCTTAGATCCCGGGTTTCGGGCTGAAGCTTTCTTT.

This clone showed up just a few times. The CDR3 loop is CASRTAYEQYF. The CDR3 DNA is TGTGCCAGCAGGACAGCCTACGAGCAGTACTTC. V gene TRBV2 combines with J gene TRBJ2-7, with D perhaps TRBD1 (5 bases). The CDR3 is made up of 11 amino acids. The ends were cut back, 6 bases at V and 2 bases at J, with 5 bases in the middle. Germline CDR1 SNHLY, CDR2 FYNNEI. The full variable domain, with the rest looked up from reference TRBV2 and TRBJ2-7, is EPEVTQTPSHQVTQMGQEVILRCVPISNHLYFYWYRQILGQKVEFLVSFYNNEISEKSEIFDDQFSVERPDGSNFTLKIRSTKLEDSAMYFCASRTAYEQYFGPGTRLTVT.

The chain combines TRBV29-1 with TRBJ2-7; D is possibly TRBD1 (5 bases). Looked up from germline, CDR1 is SQVTM and CDR2 is ANQGSEA. This CDR3 spans 12 amino acids. Trimming pared 2 bases from V and 5 bases from J, leaving 10 bases between. This CDR3 is CSVELGAHEQYF. In nucleotides, the CDR3 is TGCAGCGTTGAACTAGGGGCCCACGAGCAGTACTTC.

About this clone itself: This same CDR3 is encoded by further DNA sequences in the sample. The V gene is TRBV9, the J gene TRBJ2-1, with D perhaps TRBD2 (5 bases). The CDR3 has 16 residues. CDR1 is SGDLS, CDR2 YYNGEE, per germline. V lost 0 bases and J 1 base, leaving 11 bases between the germline ends. This CDR3 is CASSVGSSRSYNEQFF. The CDR3 coding sequence is TGTGCCAGCAGCGTAGGATCTAGCAGGTCCTACAATGAGCAGTTCTTC.

The V gene is TRBV5-6, the J gene TRBJ2-4; 10 bases map to TRBD2. J lost 6 bases, V lost 4 bases, and 4 bases had no gene match. CDR1 and CDR2 from the germline V gene are SGHDT and YYEEEE. CDR3 size: 14 residues. The CDR3 here is CASSRSSGRNIQYF. CDR3 nucleotides: TGTGCCAGCAGCCGTTCTAGCGGGAGAAACATTCAGTACTTC.

The chain has TRBV27 and TRBJ1-1, with a tentative D call TRBD1 (5 bases). The CDR3 has 14 residues. Germline values: CDR1 MNHEY, CDR2 SMNVEV (reference sequence). V lost 4 bases and J lost 5, with 14 bases in between. CDR3 in amino acids: CASSSREEGTEAFF. Here the CDR3 DNA reads TGTGCCAGCAGTTCTAGGGAAGAGGGGACTGAAGCTTTCTTT.

V is TRBV2 and J is TRBJ1-2; TRBD1 might be the D (6 bases). Trimming took 4 bases from V and 7 from J, leaving 13 bases between them. Germline V gives CDR1 SNHLY, CDR2 FYNNEI. CDR3 length: 13 amino acids. For the CDR3, the DNA is TGTGCCAGCAGTGCGGGGGCGCTCTCTGGCTACACCTTC. Encoded protein: CASSAGALSGYTF.

This clone occurred once. The chain employs TRBV5-6 and TRBJ2-7; D is ambiguous. CDR1 is SGHDT, CDR2 YYEEEE, per germline. Trimming took off 2 bases at V and 3 bases at J, with 9 bases between the two ends. The CDR3 has 13 residues. In DNA form, the CDR3 reads TGTGCCAGCAGCTTCCAAGGGCACTACGAGCAGTACTTC. Encoded protein: CASSFQGHYEQYF.

This clone was counted a few times. The V and J genes are TRBV29-1 and TRBJ1-1, with D unresolved. The germline V and J ends were trimmed by 4 bases and 1 base, with 4 bases remaining between them. CDR1 is SQVTM and CDR2 is ANQGSEA in the germline V gene. The CDR3 runs to 11 residues. This chain's CDR3 is CSVGKNTEAFF. The CDR3 DNA reads TGCAGCGTTGGGAAGAACACTGAAGCTTTCTTT.

The chain uses TRBV29-1 and TRBJ2-1, with 8 bases identical to TRBD1. The CDR3 extends over 14 amino acids. V dropped 4 bases and J dropped 3; count of bases not matched to a gene: 5. The V gene's germline CDR1 is SQVTM and CDR2 ANQGSEA. CDR3 nucleotides: TGCAGCGTTGGCCCCGGGACAGGCTACAATGAGCAGTTCTTC. It yields the protein CSVGPGTGYNEQFF.

This clone turned up a few times. J is TRBJ2-1 and V is TRBV7-6, with TRBD2 matching 14 bases. Germline V CDR1 and CDR2: SGHVS, FNYEAQ. The CDR3 is 15 residues long. This CDR3 reads CAAGTSGSSYNEQFF. The CDR3 nucleotides read TGTGCAGCTGGGACTAGCGGGAGTTCCTACAATGAGCAGTTCTTC.

The rearrangement links TRBV9 to TRBJ2-2; D is undetermined. CDR1 SGDLS and CDR2 YYNGEE come from the germline V gene. V lost 0 bases, J lost 1 base, and 4 bases lay in between. The CDR3 spans 14 residues. The CDR3 DNA follows: TGTGCCAGCAGCGTAGTCGAGAACACCGGGGAGCTGTTTTTT. Its translation is CASSVVENTGELFF.